Listed here are 30 T cell receptor beta chains from one sample, sequenced in a study of Ad26.COV2.S vaccination and SARS-CoV-2 variants. Treatment reported: roughly 20 received Ad26.COV2.S at low or high dose, single or two shots; several received placebo; per-sample allocation not given. The samples date from day 63 after the first vaccine or placebo injection. The repertoire was sequenced with immunoSEQ multiplex PCR; TCRdb's copy has only in-frame clones and lacks some. The repertoire includes fewer than 500,000 clones, less than 95% of them detected once, and roughly 4.3% sits in the top ten. The input for sequencing was peripheral blood, taken in a trial of Ad26.COV2.S vaccine versus placebo. These receptors came from a person aged 18-60 years who received the Ad26.COV2.S COVID-19 vaccine or a placebo.

This chain uses TRBV6-5 with TRBJ2-7; D is perhaps TRBD1 or TRBD2 (6 bases each). This CDR3 spans 14 amino acids. V lost 10 bases and J 3 bases, leaving 19 bases between the germline ends. Germline CDR1 and CDR2: MNHEY and SVGAGI. Here the CDR3 reads CAIQGGSRLYEQYF. CDR3 coding DNA: TGTGCCATCCAAGGGGGGTCTCGGCTCTACGAGCAGTACTTC.

The chain joins TRBV25-1 to TRBJ1-1; maybe TRBD1 (5 bases). Between the trimmed V and J ends, which lost 4 bases and 7 bases, there was a span of 16 bases. The V gene's germline CDR1 is MGHDK and CDR2 SYGVNS. This CDR3 region has 14 residues. The CDR3: CASSGSGGVGEAFF. Written as DNA, the CDR3 is TGTGCCAGCAGTGGGAGCGGGGGGGTCGGTGAAGCTTTCTTT. The full variable domain, completed using reference TRBV25-1 and TRBJ1-1, is EADIYQTPRYLVIGTGKKITLECSQTMGHDKMYWYQQDPGMELHLIHYSYGVNSTEKGDLSSESTVSRIRTEHFPLTLESARPSHTSQYLCASSGSGGVGEAFFGQGTRLTVV.

This sequence joins TRBV4-2 and TRBJ1-6; maybe TRBD1 (5 bases). CDR1 is LGHNA and CDR2 is YNFKEQ in the germline V gene. CDR3 length: 17 residues. Trimming removed 0 bases at V and 0 bases at J, with 9 bases between. The CDR3 sequence: CASSQEVGGSYNSPLHF. As DNA, the CDR3 is TGTGCCAGCAGCCAAGAGGTTGGGGGCTCCTATAATTCACCCCTCCACTTT.

This clone showed up just once. V gene TRBV10-3 combines with J gene TRBJ2-7, with TRBD1 matching over 12 bases. CDR1 and CDR2 from the germline V gene are ENHRY and SYGVKD. The CDR3 has 15 residues. Germline trimming cut 6 bases from V and 7 bases from J; bases unmatched to any gene: 10. The CDR3 DNA reads TGTGCCATCAGGAGGAACCGGGACAGGGGGCATGAGCAGTACTTC. Its protein is CAIRRNRDRGHEQYF.

The CDR3 DNA reads as TGTGCCAGCAGCCCACCGACTAGCGGGATGCTTTACGAGCAGTACTTC. It specifies CASSPPTSGMLYEQYF. The chain combines TRBV3-1 (or the pseudogene TRBV3-2) with TRBJ2-7, with 11 bases fitting TRBD2. This CDR3 contains 16 residues. With 4 bases clipped from V and 4 bases from J, the junction kept 9 bases outside the gene matches. Germline V gene lookup returns CDR1 LGHDT and CDR2 YNNKEL (reference sequence).

This clone came up a few times. This sequence joins TRBV7-8 and TRBJ1-4; no reliable D call. V lost 2 bases and J 6 bases, leaving 7 bases between the germline ends. The CDR3 contains 13 residues. Germline V gene sequence: CDR1 SGHVS, CDR2 FQNEAQ. The CDR3 nucleotides read TGTGCCAGCAGCTTAAGGGCGGATGAAAAACTGTTTTTT. This gives the protein CASSLRADEKLFF.

The gene calls are TRBV27 and TRBJ2-7; unclear D gene. From germline, CDR1 is MNHEY and CDR2 SMNVEV (reference sequence). This CDR3 is built from 13 residues. V lost 5 bases and J lost 3, with 11 bases in between. The CDR3 DNA sequence: TGTGCCAGCAGTCTGGCTAAAGGCTACGAGCAGTACTTC. Residues: CASSLAKGYEQYF.

This clone was detected only once. V usage is TRBV28 and J usage is TRBJ1-2; D may be TRBD1 (5 bases). The CDR3 consists of 12 residues. The V end lost 11 bases, the J end lost 2 bases, and 12 bases lay between the germline ends. Germline CDR1 and CDR2: MDHEN and SYDVKM. CDR3 DNA: TGTGCCTCAGGGAACCTCAACTATGGCTACACCTTC. This translates into CASGNLNYGYTF.

This clone has just one count. The gene calls are TRBV2 and TRBJ2-1, with 13 bases aligning to TRBD2. The CDR3 runs to 16 residues. Germline V gene sequence: CDR1 SNHLY, CDR2 FYNNEI. V trimming: 8 bases; J trimming: 4 bases; junction bases outside the gene matches: 8. CDR3 nucleotides: TGTGCCAGCCGCCGGACTAGCGGGAGTGGTTACAATGAGCAGTTCTTC. This gives the protein CASRRTSGSGYNEQFF.

V usage is TRBV19 and J usage is TRBJ1-1, with D possibly TRBD1 on 6 matching bases. The V and J ends lost 1 base and 0 bases respectively, with 9 bases between them. Germline V gene lookup returns CDR1 LNHDA and CDR2 SQIVND (reference sequence). CDR3 length: 15 amino acids. The CDR3 here is CASSIGAGVNTEAFF. CDR3 in DNA: TGTGCCAGTAGTATAGGGGCAGGGGTGAACACTGAAGCTTTCTTT. Full variable domain (outside the CDR3, taken from reference TRBV19 and TRBJ1-1): DGGITQSPKYLFRKEGQNVTLSCEQNLNHDAMYWYRQDPGQGLRLIYYSQIVNDFQKGDIAEGYSVSREKKESFPLTVTSAQKNPTAFYLCASSIGAGVNTEAFFGQGTRLTVV.

In its sample, this clone was seen once. The V call is TRBV5-1, the J call TRBJ2-7; 8 nucleotides agree with TRBD2. The CDR3 runs to 16 residues. V was pared by 2 bases and J by 4 bases, with 11 bases of the junction left unmatched. Germline V gene sequence: CDR1 SGHRS, CDR2 YFSETQ. The CDR3 spells CASSFGLAMVGYEQYF. The DNA of the CDR3 is TGCGCCAGCAGCTTCGGACTAGCAATGGTGGGATACGAGCAGTACTTC.

The J gene is TRBJ2-3, the V gene TRBV2; D may be TRBD2 (6 bases). Germline assignment: CDR1 SNHLY and CDR2 FYNNEI. The CDR3 spans 15 residues. Trimming pared 11 bases from V and 0 bases from J, leaving 18 bases between. CDR3 residues: CAGGVGYASTDTQYF. The CDR3 nucleotides are TGTGCCGGCGGGGTGGGGTATGCTAGCACAGATACGCAGTATTTT.

The rearrangement uses TRBV9 and TRBJ2-5; maybe TRBD2 (5 bases). V lost 0 bases and J 5 bases, leaving 11 bases between the germline ends. Germline-derived CDR1 and CDR2 are SGDLS and YYNGEE. This CDR3 spans 14 amino acids. CDR3 protein: CASSVAARVETQYF. CDR3 nucleotide sequence: TGTGCCAGCAGCGTAGCTGCGAGGGTGGAGACCCAGTACTTC.

This sequence joins TRBV9 and TRBJ1-1; 9 nucleotides line up with TRBD1. The CDR3 is 13 residues long. With V trimmed by 7 bases and J by 4 bases, 5 bases remained unmatched. Germline V lookup: CDR1 SGDLS, CDR2 YYNGEE. The CDR3 DNA follows: TGTGCCAGCGGAACAGGGGGCGGCACTGAAGCTTTCTTT. This translates into CASGTGGGTEAFF.

This rearrangement joins TRBV9 to TRBJ2-1; no definite D call. V lost 1 base and J lost 6, with 8 bases in between. The CDR3 is made up of 13 amino acids. Germline-derived CDR1 and CDR2 are SGDLS and YYNGEE. The CDR3 region is CASSVPTTNEQFF. As DNA, the CDR3 is TGTGCCAGCAGCGTACCAACGACCAATGAGCAGTTCTTC.

The genes are TRBV6-2 or TRBV6-3 and TRBJ2-1, with D perhaps matching TRBD2 (5 bases). Trimming cost V 2 bases and J 4 bases, with 18 bases left between them. This CDR3 is 17 amino acids long. In germline, CDR1 is MNHEY, CDR2 SVGEGT. CDR3 sequence (DNA): TGTGCCAGCAGTTACGCCCCGGGGAGCGAGGTATACAATGAGCAGTTCTTC. Protein product: CASSYAPGSEVYNEQFF.

Concerning this clone: Other DNA variants within this sample encode the same CDR3. The gene calls are TRBV18 and TRBJ2-1, with D unresolved. CDR3 length: 11 amino acids. From germline, CDR1 is KGHSH and CDR2 LQKENI. The germline V and J ends were trimmed by 6 bases and 7 bases, with 7 bases remaining between them. CDR3 in amino acids: CASSPGNEQFF. CDR3 nucleotide sequence: TGTGCCAGCTCCCCTGGGAATGAGCAGTTCTTC.

The rearrangement uses TRBV28 and TRBJ2-4, with D maybe TRBD2 (5 bases). This CDR3 comprises 15 residues. Trimming cost V 4 bases and J 11 bases, with 21 bases left between them. CDR1 is MDHEN, CDR2 SYDVKM, per germline. The CDR3 DNA follows: TGTGCCAGCAGTTCAGAGCGGAGGCCTCACCTATTTCAGTACTTC. Amino acid sequence: CASSSERRPHLFQYF.

V gene TRBV7-3 combines with J gene TRBJ2-2, with D possibly TRBD1 on 5 matching bases. The CDR3 runs to 13 residues. Germline lookup yields CDR1 SGHTA and CDR2 FQGTGA. V was cut by 6 bases and J by 5 bases, with 10 bases left in between. DNA of the CDR3: TGTGCCAGCAGGTTACAGGCGACCGGGGAGCTGTTTTTT. It translates to CASRLQATGELFF.

This clone was recorded only once. The CDR3 reads CASSQVGEDTQYF. For the CDR3, the DNA is TGTGCCAGCAGCCAAGTAGGGGAGGATACGCAGTATTTT. The J gene is TRBJ2-3, the V gene TRBV4-2; D assignment may be TRBD1 or TRBD2 (5 bases each). The V end lost 1 base, the J end lost 6 bases, and 8 bases lay between the germline ends. Germline loops: CDR1 LGHNA, CDR2 YNFKEQ. The CDR3 covers 13 residues.

V is TRBV12-5 and J is TRBJ2-7; tentatively, D is TRBD2 (6 bases). The CDR3 length is 14 residues. V was trimmed by 7 bases and J by 5 bases, leaving 18 bases between them. Germline CDR1 is LGHNT and CDR2 is FRNRAP. The CDR3, as DNA: TGTGCTAGTGCCTTGGGGGGTGGGTCCCACGAGCAGTACTTC. It yields the protein CASALGGGSHEQYF.

The sample holds a few counts of this clone. V gene TRBV18 combines with J gene TRBJ2-2; 14 nucleotides match TRBD2. With 3 bases clipped from V and 6 bases from J, the junction kept 3 bases outside the gene matches. Germline V gene sequence: CDR1 KGHSH, CDR2 LQKENI. The CDR3 covers 16 residues. CDR3 region: CASSPTSGRAAGELFF. CDR3 coding DNA: TGTGCCAGCTCACCGACTAGCGGGAGGGCCGCCGGGGAGCTGTTTTTT. Drawing the rest from reference TRBV18 and TRBJ2-2, the complete variable domain is NAGVMQNPRHLVRRRGQEARLRCSPMKGHSHVYWYRQLPEEGLKFMVYLQKENIIDESGMPKERFSAEFPKEGPSILRIQQVVRGDSAAYFCASSPTSGRAAGELFFGEGSRLTVL.

The chain joins TRBV28 to TRBJ2-7, with D unresolved. The V gene lost 3 bases and the J gene lost 2 bases, with 11 bases spanning the gap. CDR3 length equals 14 residues. CDR1 and CDR2 (germline): MDHEN, SYDVKM. The CDR3 here is CASSFYVGTYEQYF. The CDR3 coding sequence is TGTGCCAGCAGTTTTTACGTGGGAACCTACGAGCAGTACTTC.

The J gene is TRBJ2-7, the V gene TRBV5-8; 7 bases are a match to TRBD2. The length of the CDR3 is 15 residues. After removal of 0 bases from V and 4 bases from J, the junction contained 7 bases not matched to a gene. The germline V gene encodes CDR1 SGHTS and CDR2 YDEGEE. The CDR3 DNA follows: TGTGCCAGCAGCTTGGCTCCGGGACTAATATACGAGCAGTACTTC. This sequence encodes CASSLAPGLIYEQYF.

V is TRBV27 and J is TRBJ2-5; possibly TRBD2 for D (5 bases). There are 17 residues in the CDR3. Germline assignment: CDR1 MNHEY and CDR2 SMNVEV (reference sequence). V was shortened by 6 bases and J by 4 bases, with 24 bases between the two germline ends. The CDR3 DNA reads TGTGCCAGCAGCCCTCTTCGTCCGGGAATAGGGTTAGAGACCCAGTACTTC. It specifies CASSPLRPGIGLETQYF.

This rearrangement joins TRBV5-1 to TRBJ1-2; 9 nucleotides match TRBD1. Germline V gives CDR1 SGHRS, CDR2 YFSETQ. The junction had 7 bases not matched to a gene; V was cut back by 4 bases and J by 0 bases. This CDR3 has 16 residues. The CDR3 DNA reads TGCGCCAGCAGCCAAAGACAGGGGGGTGCTAACTATGGCTACACCTTC. Its protein is CASSQRQGGANYGYTF.

The chain couples TRBV30 to TRBJ2-7; 12 bases are shared with TRBD2. Germline-derived CDR1 and CDR2 are GTSNPN and SVGIG (reference sequence). V trimming: 3 bases; J trimming: 3 bases; junction bases outside the gene matches: 3. CDR3 length: 14 residues. CDR3 protein: CAWRTSGGVYEQYF. The CDR3 DNA sequence: TGTGCCTGGAGGACTAGCGGGGGAGTCTACGAGCAGTACTTC.

The gene calls are TRBV28 and TRBJ2-1; D not resolved. Germline-derived CDR1 and CDR2 are MDHEN and SYDVKM. V was shortened by 2 bases and J by 7 bases, with 6 bases between the two germline ends. CDR3 length: 12 amino acids. The CDR3 DNA follows: TGTGCCAGCAGTTTAGGCGAGAATGAGCAGTTCTTC. Its translation: CASSLGENEQFF.

The V gene is TRBV29-1, the J gene TRBJ2-1; no clear D gene. This CDR3 is 14 amino acids long. V gave up 0 bases and J gave up 10 bases, with 16 bases separating them. Germline values: CDR1 SQVTM, CDR2 ANQGSEA. DNA of the CDR3: TGCAGCGTTGAAGATCCGTCTAGGGAAGGGGAGCAGTTCTTC. Translating it yields CSVEDPSREGEQFF.

This sequence joins TRBV5-4 and TRBJ1-2; TRBD1 aligns across 9 bases. The CDR3 sequence is 15 residues long. V was pared by 4 bases and J by 6 bases, with 10 bases of the junction left unmatched. CDR1 SGHNT and CDR2 YYREEE come from the germline V gene (reference sequence). The CDR3 nucleotides read TGTGCCAGCAGCCAACGCCCGGGACAGGGTGATGGCTACACCTTC. This sequence encodes CASSQRPGQGDGYTF.